Each of the 29 T cell receptor beta chains below was sequenced from the same sample in a study of T cell responses to AZD1222 COVID-19 vaccine. Assay used: immunoSEQ multiplex PCR; TCRdb lists only in-frame clones, some missing. The table includes 90,000 to 100,000 clones, roughly 85% detected once. The sequencing used peripheral blood, collected 28 days after the second AZD1222 dose. The receptors stem from an adult who received the AZD1222 COVID-19 vaccine.

J is TRBJ1-4 and V is TRBV5-1; tentative D call: TRBD1 (6 bases). V lost 4 bases and J lost 6, with 16 bases in between. There are 15 residues in the CDR3. Per the germline V gene, CDR1 is SGHRS and CDR2 is YFSETQ. The CDR3 sequence is CASSPEAGVYEKLFF. For the CDR3, the DNA is TGCGCCAGCAGCCCGGAGGCAGGGGTATATGAAAAACTGTTTTTT.

The chain recombines TRBV18 with TRBJ2-7, with 10 bases lining up with TRBD2. The CDR3 has 15 residues. CDR1 and CDR2 from the germline V gene are KGHSH and LQKENI. Trimming at V came to 6 bases and at J to 0 bases, leaving 5 bases not matched to a gene. In nucleotides, the CDR3 is TGTGCCAGCTCGCCGAGCGGGAGGGCCTCCTACGAGCAGTACTTC. This translates into CASSPSGRASYEQYF.

J is TRBJ1-3 and V is TRBV10-3; 10 bases match TRBD1. CDR1 and CDR2 from the germline V gene are ENHRY and SYGVKD. The ends lost 6 bases at V and 4 bases at J; junction bases unmatched: 6. There are 15 residues in the CDR3. CDR3 loop: CAISRQGAQGNTIYF. Here the CDR3 DNA reads TGTGCCATCAGCAGACAGGGGGCACAAGGAAACACCATATATTTT.

V and J are TRBV19 and TRBJ2-1, with TRBD1 identical over 9 bases. The V gene end was trimmed by 6 bases and the J gene end by 6 bases; junction bases not matched to a gene: 12. The length of the CDR3 is 16 residues. The V gene's germline CDR1 is LNHDA and CDR2 SQIVND (reference sequence). CDR3 in amino acids: CASRPGRDRVSNEQFF. The CDR3 DNA follows: TGTGCCAGTAGGCCTGGTAGGGACAGGGTTTCCAATGAGCAGTTCTTC.

The V call is TRBV5-1, the J call TRBJ2-1; TRBD1 aligns across 7 bases. With V trimmed by 4 bases and J by 10 bases, 14 bases remained unmatched. CDR3 size: 15 residues. Germline lookup yields CDR1 SGHRS and CDR2 YFSETQ. In nucleotides, the CDR3 is TGCGCCAGCAGCCAGCGGAGGCAGGGGGTGGGGGAGCAGTTCTTC. Translated, it gives CASSQRRQGVGEQFF.

Points on this clone: Other DNA sequences from this sample encode an identical CDR3 as well. The rearrangement joins TRBV7-2 to TRBJ1-5; no clear D. Germline V gives CDR1 SGHTA, CDR2 FQGNSA. There are 13 residues in the CDR3. Trimming stripped 1 base from V and 2 bases from J, with 3 bases between. CDR3 nucleotides: TGTGCCAGCAGCTTAGTTGGCAATCAGCCCCAGCATTTT. Its protein product is CASSLVGNQPQHF.

The chain has TRBV5-1 and TRBJ2-7; D perhaps matches TRBD1 (7 bases). Germline CDR1 is SGHRS and CDR2 is YFSETQ. Trimming took 2 bases from V and 4 from J, leaving 13 bases between them. The length of the CDR3 is 14 residues. CDR3 DNA sequence: TGCGCCAGCAGCTTAGCCTCAGGGGGGTACGAGCAGTACTTC. Its protein is CASSLASGGYEQYF.

In this sample, this clone turned up once. The chain employs TRBV28 and TRBJ2-7; TRBD2 is a possible D gene (6 bases). The CDR3 consists of 15 residues. Trimming stripped 4 bases from V and 2 bases from J, with 15 bases between. Germline V lookup: CDR1 MDHEN, CDR2 SYDVKM. The CDR3 reads CASSSLMGGTYEQYF. The DNA for the CDR3 is TGTGCCAGCAGTTCCCTTATGGGGGGAACCTACGAGCAGTACTTC.

This clone has only one observation. This chain uses TRBV11-2 with TRBJ1-2, with D possibly being TRBD1 (5 bases). CDR1 is SGHAT, CDR2 FQNNGV, per germline. There are 15 residues in the CDR3. V was pared by 5 bases and J by 5 bases, with 18 bases between. In DNA, the CDR3 is TGTGCCAGCAGCCCGGGACTATTTGGGGGGTATGGCTACACCTTC. Its protein is CASSPGLFGGYGYTF.

V gene TRBV6-5 combines with J gene TRBJ2-1; D remains ambiguous. Germline V gene lookup returns CDR1 MNHEY and CDR2 SVGAGI. The CDR3 is 14 residues long. The germline V and J ends were trimmed by 7 bases and 3 bases, with 13 bases remaining between them. In nucleotides, the CDR3 is TGTGCCAGCAAAAGCTGGCAGCTCTACAATGAGCAGTTCTTC. Protein product: CASKSWQLYNEQFF.

The CDR3 DNA follows: TGTGCCAGCAGTTTGACACCCGCGAACACCGGGGAGCTGTTTTTT. Its translation is CASSLTPANTGELFF. The J gene is TRBJ2-2, the V gene TRBV27; D is uncertain. The CDR3 runs to 15 residues. The germline gives CDR1 MNHEY, CDR2 SMNVEV (reference sequence). Trimming removed 3 bases at V and 0 bases at J, with 8 bases between.

The V call is TRBV27, the J call TRBJ2-1, with 7 bases lining up with TRBD1. V shed 5 bases and J 4 bases; nucleotides not matched to a gene: 5. The CDR3 sequence is 14 residues long. CDR1 and CDR2 (germline): MNHEY, SMNVEV (reference sequence). The CDR3 region has the DNA TGTGCCAGCAGTCCTCGGACAGGATACAATGAGCAGTTCTTC. It encodes CASSPRTGYNEQFF.

This chain joins TRBV3-1 (or the pseudogene TRBV3-2) and TRBJ2-2; 10 bases agree with TRBD1. Trimming cost V 3 bases and J 6 bases; bases outside gene matches: 1. Germline values: CDR1 LGHDT, CDR2 YNNKEL (reference sequence). The CDR3 has 14 amino acids. As DNA, the CDR3 is TGTGCCAGCAGCCAGGGGACAGGGGCCGGGGAGCTGTTTTTT. Translation gives CASSQGTGAGELFF.

This chain links TRBV7-2 with TRBJ2-4, with unresolved D. V lost 1 base to trimming and J lost 9 bases, with 13 bases between them. Germline CDR1 and CDR2: SGHTA and FQGNSA. CDR3 length: 14 residues. The CDR3 loop is CASSLVEAKGIQYF. The CDR3, as DNA: TGTGCCAGCAGCTTAGTCGAAGCCAAGGGCATTCAGTACTTC.

The V call is TRBV13, the J call TRBJ1-2, with D unclear. This CDR3 spans 14 amino acids. V was clipped by 0 bases and J by 2 bases, with 7 bases between them. The germline CDR1 and CDR2 sequences are PRHDT and FYEKMQ (reference sequence). The CDR3 sequence is CASSLGGLNYGYTF. DNA for the CDR3: TGTGCCAGCAGCTTAGGGGGTTTGAACTATGGCTACACCTTC.

The J gene is TRBJ1-4, the V gene TRBV7-9, with D tentatively TRBD1 (6 bases). Germline V gene lookup returns CDR1 SEHNR and CDR2 FQNEAQ (reference sequence). Trimming removed 1 base at V and 7 bases at J, with 13 bases between. The CDR3 spans 15 residues. Here the CDR3 DNA reads TGTGCCAGCAGCTTAGGGCGGGGGCGCGGTGAAAAACTGTTTTTT. Its protein product is CASSLGRGRGEKLFF.

The CDR3 here is CATSDTSGGYEQYF. For the CDR3, the DNA is TGTGCCACCAGTGACACTAGCGGAGGCTACGAGCAGTACTTC. This chain links TRBV24-1 with TRBJ2-7, with 8 bases aligning to TRBD2. With V trimmed by 4 bases and J by 3 bases, 4 bases remained unmatched. The germline V gene has CDR1 KGHDR and CDR2 SFDVKD. The CDR3 has 14 residues.

In its sample, this clone was seen once. The DNA of the CDR3 is TGTGCCAGCAGTTTGAGCAGGGTATACGAGCAGTACTTC. It encodes CASSLSRVYEQYF. The gene calls are TRBV27 and TRBJ2-7, with D possibly matching TRBD1 (5 bases). V dropped 3 bases and J dropped 4 bases, with 10 bases sitting between them. The germline CDR1 and CDR2 sequences are MNHEY and SMNVEV (reference sequence). CDR3 size: 13 residues.

The rearrangement joins TRBV4-1 to TRBJ1-2, with D possibly TRBD1 on 5 matching bases. V shed 0 bases and J shed 1 base, with 12 bases lying between them. From germline, CDR1 is MGHRA and CDR2 YSYEKL. CDR3 length equals 16 residues. This chain's CDR3 is CASSQETAKLNYGYTF. CDR3 sequence (DNA): TGCGCCAGCAGCCAAGAGACAGCTAAACTTAACTATGGCTACACCTTC.

This chain connects TRBV7-3 to TRBJ2-7; 7 positions agree with TRBD2. Germline V CDR1 and CDR2: SGHTA, FQGTGA. V trimming: 5 bases; J trimming: 3 bases; junction bases outside the gene matches: 10. This CDR3 comprises 15 residues. The CDR3 sequence is CASSPRRASGYEQYF. Here the CDR3 DNA reads TGTGCCAGCAGCCCCCGGCGGGCTAGCGGCTACGAGCAGTACTTC.

This chain uses TRBV7-8 with TRBJ2-3, with D possibly matching TRBD1 (7 bases). The CDR3 runs to 16 residues. Germline CDR1 is SGHVS and CDR2 is FQNEAQ. V lost 5 bases and J lost 4, with 19 bases in between. CDR3 residues: CASSLRGASRADTQYF. CDR3 sequence (DNA): TGTGCCAGCAGCCTCAGGGGGGCTAGTAGGGCAGATACGCAGTATTTT.

The table lists this clone with a count of one. The chain has TRBV19 and TRBJ1-3; D not resolved. Germline CDR1 reads LNHDA; CDR2 reads SQIVND (reference sequence). CDR3 length equals 13 residues. V was shortened by 4 bases and J by 0 bases, with 4 bases between the two germline ends. CDR3 nucleotide sequence: TGTGCCAGTAGTAGCCTCTCTGGAAACACCATATATTTT. Translated, it gives CASSSLSGNTIYF.

J is TRBJ2-3 and V is TRBV24-1; TRBD2 might be the D (6 bases). Trimming shortened V by 3 bases and J by 1 base, and 10 bases separated the two germline ends. CDR1 and CDR2 (germline): KGHDR, SFDVKD. The CDR3 contains 15 residues. The CDR3 reads CATSDPGLGTDTQYF. The CDR3, as DNA: TGTGCCACCAGTGATCCGGGACTGGGCACAGATACGCAGTATTTT.

The genes are TRBV9 and TRBJ1-4; D gene unclear. Trimming removed 1 base from V and 4 bases from J, with 8 bases in between. This CDR3 spans 14 amino acids. Germline-derived CDR1 and CDR2 are SGDLS and YYNGEE. The CDR3 coding sequence is TGTGCCAGCAGCGTAAGTTGGGGTAATGAAAAACTGTTTTTT. It codes for CASSVSWGNEKLFF.

The rearrangement joins TRBV30 to TRBJ1-3; a possible D gene is TRBD1 (6 bases). CDR3 length equals 13 residues. Trimming pared 4 bases from V and 4 bases from J, leaving 11 bases between. Germline CDR1 GTSNPN, CDR2 SVGIG (reference sequence). CDR3 protein: CAWTSGQGNTIYF. CDR3 nucleotide sequence: TGTGCCTGGACCTCCGGACAGGGAAACACCATATATTTT.

The chain employs TRBV5-8 and TRBJ2-2; 7 bases align to TRBD2. CDR3 length: 15 residues. The junction had 4 bases not matched to a gene; V was cut back by 5 bases and J by 0 bases. The germline V gene has CDR1 SGHTS and CDR2 YDEGEE. The CDR3: CASRRLAANTGELFF. The CDR3 DNA sequence: TGTGCCAGCAGAAGGCTAGCGGCGAACACCGGGGAGCTGTTTTTT.

The V gene is TRBV7-9, the J gene TRBJ2-7; D ambiguous. CDR3 length: 14 amino acids. Deletions cut 3 bases from V and 1 base from J, with 10 bases between. Looked up from germline, CDR1 is SEHNR and CDR2 is FQNEAQ (reference sequence). CDR3 sequence (DNA): TGTGCCAGCAGCTTGGACCAACTGTCCTACGAGCAGTACTTC. Protein product: CASSLDQLSYEQYF.

V gene TRBV6-5 combines with J gene TRBJ1-1; a weak D match, TRBD1 (5 bases). This CDR3 has 12 residues. From germline, CDR1 is MNHEY and CDR2 SVGAGI. The V gene lost 5 bases and the J gene lost 7 bases, with 11 bases spanning the gap. The CDR3, as DNA: TGTGCCAGCAGTCCACGGGGCGGTGAAGCTTTCTTT. Translation gives CASSPRGGEAFF.

The rearrangement joins TRBV19 to TRBJ1-2, with D maybe TRBD1 (6 bases). The CDR3 has 16 amino acids. The V end was cut by 0 bases, the J end by 4 bases, with 15 bases between. CDR1 and CDR2 from the germline V gene are LNHDA and SQIVND (reference sequence). CDR3 coding DNA: TGTGCCAGTAGTATAGATCACCTCGGGGGGCTCTATGGCTACACCTTC. Translation gives CASSIDHLGGLYGYTF. The variable domain in full, with the rest retrieved from reference TRBV19 and TRBJ1-2, is DGGITQSPKYLFRKEGQNVTLSCEQNLNHDAMYWYRQDPGQGLRLIYYSQIVNDFQKGDIAEGYSVSREKKESFPLTVTSAQKNPTAFYLCASSIDHLGGLYGYTFGSGTRLTVV.